Below are 17 T cell receptor beta chains sequenced from a single sample in a study of cytomegalovirus exposure and HLA in healthy donors (dated by TCRdb to 2016 to 2017). The method behind the library was the immunoSEQ multiplex PCR assay. For the multiplex PCR, a mixture combining 60 forward primers for TCR Vbeta segments and 13 reverse primers for TCR Jbeta segments was used. TCRdb obtained this table from immuneACCESS and retained in-frame rearrangements with V and J assigned. These tables miss some clones; where compared with another copy, unresolved V genes account for less than half of the shortfall, and the remainder is unexplained. This sample lists fewer than 130,000 clones; 70% to 90% were detected once. Together, the top ten hold about 1.8% of the sample. The material sequenced was PBMCs. The receptors come from a man in his forties in good health and CMV-seronegative.

The chain has TRBV6-1 and TRBJ2-2; 7 nucleotides match TRBD2. The J segment lost 4 bases and the V segment lost 6 bases, leaving 5 bases of the junction unmatched. The CDR3 length is 14 residues. The V gene's germline CDR1 is MNHNS and CDR2 SASEGT. The CDR3 DNA reads TGTGCCAGCAGCCAAGGGAGGGCCACCGGGGAGCTGTTTTTT. This gives the protein CASSQGRATGELFF.

The genes are TRBV28 and TRBJ1-1; TRBD1 matches 12 bases. The CDR3 runs 18 residues. The junction had 14 bases not matched to a gene; V was cut back by 5 bases and J by 4 bases. Germline CDR1 is MDHEN and CDR2 is SYDVKM. The CDR3 loop reads CASSPGTGGAELSTEAFF. CDR3 sequence (DNA): TGTGCCAGCAGTCCCGGGACAGGGGGCGCCGAATTGAGCACTGAAGCTTTCTTT.

This clone was recorded once. The chain has TRBV28 and TRBJ1-2; unclear D gene. In germline, CDR1 is MDHEN, CDR2 SYDVKM. The CDR3 is 14 amino acids. The V end lost 6 bases, the J end lost 5 bases, and 16 bases lay between the germline ends. Written as DNA, the CDR3 is TGTGCCAGCAGCCCACGCGGAAACTATTATGGCTACACCTTC. Amino acids: CASSPRGNYYGYTF.

The chain carries TRBV6-5 and TRBJ1-5; 7 bases are a match to TRBD1. V shed 2 bases, J shed 6 bases, and the junction held 4 bases outside the gene matches. Germline V lookup: CDR1 MNHEY, CDR2 SVGAGI. The CDR3 has 14 residues. CDR3 DNA: TGTGCCAGCAGTTACGACAGGGAAGGTCAGCCCCAGCATTTT. Encoded protein: CASSYDREGQPQHF.

The chain links TRBV10-3 to TRBJ1-3; D is possibly TRBD1 (6 bases). Germline CDR1 ENHRY, CDR2 SYGVKD. CDR3 length: 13 amino acids. The ends were cut back, 5 bases at V and 3 bases at J, with 8 bases in the middle. This CDR3 reads CAISNRVGNTIYF. The CDR3 DNA sequence: TGTGCCATCAGTAACAGGGTTGGAAACACCATATATTTT.

This clone was observed a single time. This rearrangement joins TRBV30 to TRBJ1-6, with 9 positions matching TRBD1. J was trimmed by 10 bases and V by 3 bases; bases with no gene match: 4. Germline lookup yields CDR1 GTSNPN and CDR2 SVGIG (reference sequence). The CDR3 covers 13 residues. The CDR3 nucleotides are TGTGCCTGGAGACGGGACAGGGAATCACCCCTCCACTTT. This translates into CAWRRDRESPLHF.

V is TRBV18 and J is TRBJ1-1, with TRBD1 identical over 10 bases. The germline gives CDR1 KGHSH, CDR2 LQKENI. The CDR3 is 15 residues long. J gave up 3 bases and V 3 bases, and 4 bases lay outside the gene matches. The CDR3 coding sequence is TGTGCCAGCTCACCGGGACAGGGGCGGTACACTGAAGCTTTCTTT. It is translated as CASSPGQGRYTEAFF.

The chain links TRBV28 to TRBJ1-2; D gene uncertain. V was trimmed by 8 bases and J by 8 bases, leaving 12 bases between them. This CDR3 contains 11 residues. From germline, CDR1 is MDHEN and CDR2 SYDVKM. The CDR3 spells CASEGRGGYTF. CDR3 DNA: TGTGCCAGCGAGGGTAGAGGAGGCTACACCTTC.

The rearrangement links TRBV5-4 to TRBJ2-3; TRBD2 is a possible D gene (6 bases). This CDR3 has 15 amino acids. V lost 2 bases and J 2 bases, leaving 12 bases between the germline ends. Germline values: CDR1 SGHNT, CDR2 YYREEE (reference sequence). In nucleotides, the CDR3 is TGTGCCAGCAGCTTTAGCGGCCCAGCCACAGATACGCAGTATTTT. This translates into CASSFSGPATDTQYF.

This clone was detected once. The rearrangement links TRBV6-5 to TRBJ1-1; 8 bases line up with TRBD1. The CDR3 sequence is 13 residues long. Germline values: CDR1 MNHEY, CDR2 SVGAGI. The CDR3 DNA follows: TGTGTCGCAGGGGGCGGAGGAAACACTGAAGCTTTCTTT. Its translation is CVAGGGGNTEAFF.

The sample holds one count of this clone. This chain connects TRBV6-1 to TRBJ1-5; 7 nucleotides agree with TRBD1. The CDR3 covers 14 residues. The ends lost 6 bases at V and 7 bases at J; junction bases unmatched: 9. Germline CDR1 reads MNHNS; CDR2 reads SASEGT. Here the CDR3 DNA reads TGTGCCAGCAGCGTGACAGGGCTGTACCAGCCCCAGCATTTT. Protein: CASSVTGLYQPQHF.

The chain employs TRBV27 and TRBJ1-1; D is unclear. The CDR3 loop spans 15 amino acids. Germline V gene lookup returns CDR1 MNHEY and CDR2 SMNVEV (reference sequence). V lost 3 bases, J lost 1 base, and 12 bases lay in between. The chain's CDR3 is CASSFGGSGNTEAFF. CDR3 nucleotides: TGTGCCAGCAGTTTTGGTGGGTCAGGGAACACTGAAGCTTTCTTT.

This clone was detected only once. The J gene is TRBJ1-1, the V gene TRBV29-1; TRBD1 is a possible D gene (6 bases). The ends were cut back, 7 bases at V and 5 bases at J, with 14 bases in the middle. Germline V gives CDR1 SQVTM, CDR2 ANQGSEA. The CDR3 has 12 amino acids. The DNA for the CDR3 is TGCAGCGGGGGACATCTCGGGACTGAAGCTTTCTTT. Translation: CSGGHLGTEAFF.

The V gene is TRBV7-9, the J gene TRBJ1-2; D call uncertain. The CDR3 contains 16 residues. V lost 5 bases, J lost 0 bases, and 16 bases lay in between. Per germline, CDR1 SEHNR and CDR2 FQNEAQ (reference sequence). CDR3: CASSLWTGNANYGYTF. The CDR3 DNA reads TGTGCCAGCAGCCTTTGGACGGGAAATGCTAACTATGGCTACACCTTC.

The chain carries TRBV29-1 and TRBJ1-2; D might be TRBD1 (5 bases). CDR1 SQVTM and CDR2 ANQGSEA come from the germline V gene. The CDR3 covers 12 residues. Between the trimmed V and J ends, which lost 6 bases and 4 bases, there was a span of 12 bases. The CDR3, as DNA: TGCAGCGTAGGGAGGGGCCGCTATGGCTACACCTTC. Translation: CSVGRGRYGYTF.

The genes are TRBV5-1 and TRBJ1-2, with 7 bases fitting TRBD1. There are 15 residues in the CDR3. Germline CDR1 reads SGHRS; CDR2 reads YFSETQ. The V gene end was trimmed by 3 bases and the J gene end by 2 bases; junction bases not matched to a gene: 7. CDR3 sequence (DNA): TGCGCCAGCAGCTCAGACCGACAGGGAAACTATGGCTACACCTTC. Protein product: CASSSDRQGNYGYTF.

The genes are TRBV5-4 and TRBJ2-7; tentatively, D is TRBD2 (6 bases). The V end was cut by 4 bases, the J end by 3 bases, with 17 bases between. The CDR3 consists of 15 residues. Germline V gene sequence: CDR1 SGHNT, CDR2 YYREEE (reference sequence). The CDR3 coding sequence is TGTGCCAGCAGCGGGGGGACTCGAGACCACTACGAGCAGTACTTC. Residues: CASSGGTRDHYEQYF.